This TCR beta chain was found in a study of molecular identifiers for immune sequencing clone quantification. Broader study findings: Jurkat TCR RNA spiked in from one cell reportedly remained identifiable amid over 850,000 naive cells.

A word on this clonotype: The antigen is undetermined.

V shed 2 bases and J 3 bases; nucleotides not matched to a gene: 6. The CDR3 is 15 residues long. Per germline, CDR1 SQVTM and CDR2 ANQGSEA. Every naive CD8 library was made from between roughly 17,000 and 1,100,000 sorted cells with 10%, 30% or 50% RNA. As CD8+CD4-CCR7+CD45RA+ cells, naive CD8 T cells were sorted. TCRdb called the PCR reads again in MiXCR, with one record for every CDR3 protein. Altogether hundreds of thousands of distinct CDR3 sequences are present, roughly 27% being singletons, with the ten largest covering 0.78%. The rearrangement links TRBV29-1 to TRBJ1-1; 10 bases are a match to TRBD1. The sample consisted of naive CD8+ T cells from blood, with Jurkat cell RNA spiked in. Subset denoted: FACS-sorted CD8+CD4-CCR7+CD45RA+ naive T cells. The sequence derives from a human donor in good health. Some libraries in this study had Jurkat cell RNA spiked in. The CDR3 coding sequence is TGCAGCGTTGAAATGACAGGGGGCAGGGACACTGAAGCTTTCTTT. Translated, it gives CSVEMTGGRDTEAFF.